Below are 11 T cell receptor beta chains sequenced from a single sample in a study of beta chain features in type 1 diabetes. Investigators reverse transcribed all isolated RNA, so they sequenced expressed TCRB transcripts. Profiling relied on immunoSEQ multiplex PCR, and the TCRdb table lists in-frame clones only, not all of them. The sample has 860,000 or so clones; under 20% are singletons. Sequencing input: naive CD4+ T cells from blood. All receptors derive from a woman between 18 and 30 years old in good health.

This clone has just a few counts. The chain uses TRBV7-8 and TRBJ2-7, with 7 nucleotides matching TRBD2. The CDR3 extends over 15 amino acids. The V gene end was trimmed by 0 bases and the J gene end by 3 bases; junction bases not matched to a gene: 5. Germline V CDR1 and CDR2: SGHVS, FQNEAQ. The CDR3, as DNA: TGTGCCAGCAGCTTAGCGCCGGGACTATTCTACGAGCAGTACTTC. It yields the protein CASSLAPGLFYEQYF.

V usage is TRBV20-1 and J usage is TRBJ2-7; D gene uncertain. Per the germline V gene, CDR1 is DFQATT and CDR2 is SNEGSKA (reference sequence). The CDR3 consists of 11 residues. Trimming stripped 1 base from V and 3 bases from J, with 4 bases between. The CDR3 protein is CSARVIYEQYF. The DNA of the CDR3 is TGCAGTGCTAGAGTAATCTACGAGCAGTACTTC.

CDR3 DNA: TGTGCCAGCAGCTTGCCCCCATCGCGGGAGACCCAGTACTTC. The encoded protein is CASSLPPSRETQYF. The V and J genes are TRBV11-2 and TRBJ2-5; D not certain. The CDR3 length is 14 residues. Germline CDR1 and CDR2: SGHAT and FQNNGV. V was pared by 3 bases and J by 5 bases, with 13 bases between.

J is TRBJ2-5 and V is TRBV19; 7 nucleotides line up with TRBD1. CDR1 is LNHDA and CDR2 is SQIVND in the germline V gene (reference sequence). V trimming: 6 bases; J trimming: 5 bases; junction bases outside the gene matches: 12. This CDR3 region has 15 residues. CDR3 region: CASRRTGSVGETQYF. The CDR3 DNA is TGTGCCAGTAGGAGGACAGGATCGGTTGGGGAGACCCAGTACTTC.

This clone has just a few counts. CDR3 sequence reads: CASAGFGFGTDTQYF. CDR3 DNA: TGTGCCAGCGCGGGGTTTGGTTTCGGCACAGATACGCAGTATTTT. The J gene is TRBJ2-3, the V gene TRBV2; perhaps TRBD2 as D (6 bases). The length of the CDR3 is 15 residues. The V gene lost 8 bases and the J gene lost 1 base, with 16 bases spanning the gap. Germline loops: CDR1 SNHLY, CDR2 FYNNEI.

This chain uses TRBV7-2 with TRBJ2-6; D ambiguous. The CDR3 has 17 amino acids. CDR1 and CDR2 from the germline V gene are SGHTA and FQGNSA. Trimming shortened V by 2 bases and J by 0 bases, and 11 bases separated the two germline ends. The CDR3 region has the DNA TGTGCCAGCAGCTTATACGGGTCCCTCTCTGGGGCCAACGTCCTGACTTTC. Amino acids: CASSLYGSLSGANVLTF.

This clone showed up just a few times. The J gene is TRBJ1-4, the V gene TRBV7-8; D is unclear. With 5 bases removed from V and 7 bases from J, the gap between germline ends came to 23 bases. This CDR3 is built from 17 residues. Germline values: CDR1 SGHVS, CDR2 FQNEAQ. The CDR3 DNA sequence: TGTGCCAGCAGCCGAATTCGGCGGGGATCCCGGGGTGAAAAACTGTTTTTT. It is translated as CASSRIRRGSRGEKLFF.

This clone was seen only a few times. The chain recombines TRBV7-6 with TRBJ2-5; TRBD2 matches 13 bases. Germline CDR1 reads SGHVS; CDR2 reads FNYEAQ. This CDR3 contains 17 residues. V lost 1 base, J lost 3 bases, and 5 bases stayed unmatched. CDR3 in amino acids: CASSLGPGLAGEETQYF. The CDR3, as DNA: TGTGCCAGCAGCTTAGGGCCCGGACTAGCGGGAGAAGAGACCCAGTACTTC.

V gene TRBV14 combines with J gene TRBJ2-5; D possibly corresponds to TRBD2 (6 bases). Trimming removed 3 bases from V and 4 bases from J, with 12 bases in between. The V gene's germline CDR1 is SGHDN and CDR2 FVKESK. This CDR3 region has 14 residues. DNA for the CDR3: TGTGCCAGCAGCCACACGGGAGCGGGAGAGACCCAGTACTTC. Translation: CASSHTGAGETQYF.

The chain uses TRBV19 and TRBJ1-1, with D maybe TRBD1 (6 bases). V lost 8 bases, J lost 4 bases, and 14 bases lay in between. CDR1 is LNHDA and CDR2 is SQIVND in the germline V gene (reference sequence). CDR3 length: 13 amino acids. CDR3 coding DNA: TGTGCCAGTCACGAGCGGGGGCTCACTGAAGCTTTCTTT. Translation gives CASHERGLTEAFF.

This clone appeared a few times. The genes are TRBV5-1 and TRBJ2-1, with D maybe TRBD1 (5 bases). The CDR3 contains 14 residues. Trimming left V 1 base short and J 3 bases short, with 8 bases between. Germline V gene sequence: CDR1 SGHRS, CDR2 YFSETQ. As DNA, the CDR3 is TGCGCCAGCAGCTTGAACCAGGGCTACAATGAGCAGTTCTTC. Translating gives CASSLNQGYNEQFF.